These T cell receptor beta chains were read from a single sample in a study of blood T cells in healthy people across ages. Each CDR3 protein gets one entry after TCRdb re-called the 5' RACE reads with MiXCR. The table has hundreds of thousands of distinct CDR3 sequences, around 21% seen once. Sequenced input: blood. The receptors derive from a man between 65 and 85 years old in good health. The CDR3 runs from the conserved cysteine through the conserved F or W. The D gene is left open where the match is weak. Clone size is given for some rows only: seen once, a few or many times, or a class if the clone is expanded.

clone_size: -; j_call: TRBJ2-5; d_call: -; v_call: TRBV27; cdr3_nt: TGTGCCAGCAGAACCAACTACCGGGACATTCAAGAGACCCAGTACTTC; cdr3_aa: CASRTNYRDIQETQYF
clone_size: few; j_call: TRBJ2-2; d_call: -; v_call: TRBV21-1; cdr3_nt: TGTGCCAGCAGCGATCTCGGACAGGGGGCGAGTGGGACCGGGGAGCTGTTTTTT; cdr3_aa: CASSDLGQGASGTGELFF
clone_size: many; j_call: TRBJ2-5; d_call: -; v_call: TRBV18; cdr3_nt: TGTGCCAGCTCAAACAGCCATGGCCAAGAGACCCAGTACTTC; cdr3_aa: CASSNSHGQETQYF
clone_size: few; j_call: TRBJ2-7; d_call: -; v_call: TRBV21-1; cdr3_nt: TGTGCCAGCACCTGGACAGGCCTCTACGAGCAGTACTTC; cdr3_aa: CASTWTGLYEQYF
clone_size: -; j_call: TRBJ2-1; d_call: TRBD2; v_call: TRBV3-1; cdr3_nt: TGTGCCAGCAGCCAAGTGAACGGACTAGCGGGAGAGGATGAGCAGTTCTTC; cdr3_aa: CASSQVNGLAGEDEQFF
clone_size: -; j_call: TRBJ2-1; d_call: -; v_call: TRBV27; cdr3_nt: TGTGCCAGCAGTTTGAGGGGGGGACGGTACAATGAGCAGTTCTTC; cdr3_aa: CASSLRGGRYNEQFF
clone_size: -; j_call: TRBJ1-1; d_call: -; v_call: TRBV12-3/TRBV12-4; cdr3_nt: TGTGCCAGCAGTCCGGAGGAGTGGCAGGGGCAGGGTGAAGCTTTCTTT; cdr3_aa: CASSPEEWQGQGEAFF
clone_size: -; j_call: TRBJ2-7; d_call: TRBD1; v_call: TRBV7-2; cdr3_nt: TGTGCCAGCAGCTGGGACAGGGGACACGAGCAGTACTTC; cdr3_aa: CASSWDRGHEQYF
clone_size: many; j_call: TRBJ2-2; d_call: -; v_call: TRBV9; cdr3_nt: TGTGCCAGCAGCGTAGCTACTTGGGTAGCGGCGACCGGGGAGCTGTTTTTT; cdr3_aa: CASSVATWVAATGELFF
clone_size: -; j_call: TRBJ2-7; d_call: -; v_call: TRBV20-1; cdr3_nt: TGCAGTGCTAACTCCGTCCAAGGTGGGGTCGGGGAGCAGTACTTC; cdr3_aa: CSANSVQGGVGEQYF
clone_size: -; j_call: TRBJ2-5; d_call: TRBD2; v_call: TRBV20-1; cdr3_nt: TGCAGTGCTATTTTTGCGGGAGGGCTGAAGACCCAGTACTTC; cdr3_aa: CSAIFAGGLKTQYF
clone_size: many; j_call: TRBJ2-3; d_call: TRBD1; v_call: TRBV5-1; cdr3_nt: TGTGCCAGCAGTCGACAGGGGACAGATACGCAGTATTTT; cdr3_aa: CASSRQGTDTQYF
clone_size: -; j_call: TRBJ2-3; d_call: -; v_call: TRBV7-2; cdr3_nt: TGTGCCAGCAGCTTAGGTTGGCGCACAGATACGCAGTATTTT; cdr3_aa: CASSLGWRTDTQYF
clone_size: -; j_call: TRBJ1-1; d_call: -; v_call: TRBV20-1; cdr3_nt: TGCAGTGCTAGAGAGGGAGGACCCCTTCCTTTCTTT; cdr3_aa: CSAREGGPLPFF
clone_size: many; j_call: TRBJ2-1; d_call: -; v_call: TRBV5-1; cdr3_nt: TGCGCCAGCAGCTTGGGGCAGCCCCCTCTCGATGAGCAGTTCTTC; cdr3_aa: CASSLGQPPLDEQFF
clone_size: few; j_call: TRBJ2-2; d_call: -; v_call: TRBV10-3; cdr3_nt: TGTGCCATCAGTAAACAGGGGACTCTCACCGGGGAGCTGTTTTTT; cdr3_aa: CAISKQGTLTGELFF
clone_size: few; j_call: TRBJ1-1; d_call: -; v_call: TRBV3-1; cdr3_nt: TGTGCCAGCAGCCATTTGACTGCTAACACTGAAGCTTTCTTT; cdr3_aa: CASSHLTANTEAFF
clone_size: few; j_call: TRBJ1-2; d_call: -; v_call: TRBV2; cdr3_nt: TGTGCCAGCAGTGGTCCGGGTTCCACACAACCGTTGACCGCTCGTGGCTACACCTTC; cdr3_aa: CASSGPGSTQPLTARGYTF
clone_size: few; j_call: TRBJ2-5; d_call: -; v_call: TRBV3-1; cdr3_nt: TGTGCCAGCACGACCCGCGGGTGGACCCAGTACTTC; cdr3_aa: CASTTRGWTQYF
clone_size: -; j_call: TRBJ2-7; d_call: TRBD2; v_call: TRBV29-1; cdr3_nt: TGCAGCGCCCGCGGGACTAGCGGCTACGAGCAGTACTTC; cdr3_aa: CSARGTSGYEQYF
clone_size: few; j_call: TRBJ2-5; d_call: TRBD2; v_call: TRBV7-2; cdr3_nt: TGTGCCAGCAGCTTAGTTCGGGGGGTCCAAGAGACCCAGTACTTC; cdr3_aa: CASSLVRGVQETQYF
clone_size: many; j_call: TRBJ2-7; d_call: -; v_call: TRBV27; cdr3_nt: TGTGCCAGCAGTTTACAAGACGGAACCTACGAGCAGTACTTC; cdr3_aa: CASSLQDGTYEQYF
clone_size: -; j_call: TRBJ2-3; d_call: TRBD1; v_call: TRBV6-2/TRBV6-3; cdr3_nt: TGTGCCAGCAGTCGCATGGGGACAGGGACAGATACGCAGTATTTT; cdr3_aa: CASSRMGTGTDTQYF
clone_size: -; j_call: TRBJ2-5; d_call: TRBD2; v_call: TRBV20-1; cdr3_nt: TGCAGTGCAAGGAGACTAGCGGGAATAGAGACCCAGTACTTC; cdr3_aa: CSARRLAGIETQYF
clone_size: -; j_call: TRBJ2-3; d_call: TRBD2; v_call: TRBV5-6; cdr3_nt: TGTGCCAGCAGCCCCGAGGCGGGACTAGCCACAGATACGCAGTATTTT; cdr3_aa: CASSPEAGLATDTQYF